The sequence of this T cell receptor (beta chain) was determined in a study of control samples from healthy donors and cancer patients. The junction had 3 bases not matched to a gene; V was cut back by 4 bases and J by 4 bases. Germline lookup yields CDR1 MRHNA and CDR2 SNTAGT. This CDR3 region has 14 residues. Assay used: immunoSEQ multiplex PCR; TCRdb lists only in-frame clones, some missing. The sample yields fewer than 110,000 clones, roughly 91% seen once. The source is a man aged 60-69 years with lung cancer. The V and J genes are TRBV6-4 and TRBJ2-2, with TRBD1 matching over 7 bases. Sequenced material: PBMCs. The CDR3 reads CASSAQGITGELFF. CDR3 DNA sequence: TGTGCCAGCAGTGCACAGGGGATCACCGGGGAGCTGTTTTTT.